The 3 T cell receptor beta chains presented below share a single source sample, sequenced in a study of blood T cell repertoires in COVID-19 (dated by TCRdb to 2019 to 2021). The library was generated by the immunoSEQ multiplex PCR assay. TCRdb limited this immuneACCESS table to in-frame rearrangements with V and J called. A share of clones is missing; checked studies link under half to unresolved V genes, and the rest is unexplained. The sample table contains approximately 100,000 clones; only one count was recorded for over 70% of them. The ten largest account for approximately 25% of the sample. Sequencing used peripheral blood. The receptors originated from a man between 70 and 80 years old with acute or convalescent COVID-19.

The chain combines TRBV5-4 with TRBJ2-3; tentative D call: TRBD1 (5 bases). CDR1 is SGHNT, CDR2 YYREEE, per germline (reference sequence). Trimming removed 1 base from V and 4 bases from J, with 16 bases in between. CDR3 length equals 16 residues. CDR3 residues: CASSLRISEGADTQYF. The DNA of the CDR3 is TGTGCCAGCAGCTTGAGGATTAGTGAAGGGGCAGATACGCAGTATTTT.

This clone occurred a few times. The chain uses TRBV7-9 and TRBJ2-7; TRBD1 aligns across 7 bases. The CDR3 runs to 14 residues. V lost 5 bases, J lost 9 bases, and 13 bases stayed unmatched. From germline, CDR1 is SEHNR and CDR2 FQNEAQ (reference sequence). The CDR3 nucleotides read TGTGCCAGCAGCCCTCCGGGACAGCTACGAGGGCAGTACTTC. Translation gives CASSPPGQLRGQYF.

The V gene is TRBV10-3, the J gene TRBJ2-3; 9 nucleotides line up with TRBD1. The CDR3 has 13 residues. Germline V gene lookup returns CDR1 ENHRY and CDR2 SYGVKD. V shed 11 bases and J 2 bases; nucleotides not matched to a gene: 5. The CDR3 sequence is CAAQGASTDTQYF. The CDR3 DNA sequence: TGTGCCGCACAGGGGGCCTCCACAGATACGCAGTATTTT.